Listed below are T cell receptor beta chains from one sample, sequenced in a study of blood T cell repertoires in COVID-19. Repertoires were generated with immunoSEQ multiplex PCR, while TCRdb's copy carries only in-frame clones and drops some. The table records under 200,000 clones, around 79% of them present only once. Sequenced sample: PBMCs or T cells enriched from blood (not recorded which). The source of these receptors is a man between 50 and 59 years old who had recovered from COVID-19. CDR3s include the opening cysteine and the closing phenylalanine or tryptophan. The order of the fields is clone size, V gene, J gene, D gene, CDR3 protein, CDR3 DNA. A D gene is named only where the DNA matches it firmly. Size values are once, few and many counts, or a class for expanded clones, and some rows have none.

-	TRBV28	TRBJ2-1	-	CASIQPHPGRRVFF	TGTGCCAGCATTCAGCCTCACCCAGGGCGGAGGGTGTTCTTC
-	TRBV5-1	TRBJ2-7	TRBD1	CASRPSGGQGPHEQYF	TGCGCCAGTCGTCCATCGGGGGGACAGGGGCCCCACGAGCAGTACTTC
-	TRBV28	TRBJ2-7	-	CASSTLSDEQYF	TGTGCCAGCAGTACTCTCTCTGACGAGCAGTACTTC
-	TRBV29-1	TRBJ2-1	TRBD2	CSVEDSGSVSYNEQFF	TGCAGCGTTGAGGATAGCGGGAGTGTGTCCTACAATGAGCAGTTCTTC
-	TRBV27	TRBJ2-6	-	CASSLRSGANVLTF	TGTGCCAGCAGTTTGCGTTCTGGGGCCAACGTCCTGACTTTC
-	TRBV28	TRBJ2-5	TRBD2	CASSLWETSGYKETQYF	TGTGCCAGCAGCCTCTGGGAAACTAGCGGGTATAAAGAGACCCAGTACTTC
-	TRBV27	TRBJ1-4	-	CASSLLPGNEKLFF	TGTGCCAGCAGTTTATTACCAGGGAATGAAAAACTGTTTTTT
-	TRBV19	TRBJ2-3	TRBD1	CASSSAGQGDTQYF	TGTGCCAGTAGTAGCGCGGGACAGGGCGATACGCAGTATTTT
once	TRBV9	TRBJ2-7	-	CASSPLASYEQYF	TGTGCCAGCAGCCCCCTGGCTTCCTACGAGCAGTACTTC
-	TRBV12-3/TRBV12-4	TRBJ1-2	-	CASSHDSNDGYTF	TGTGCCAGCAGTCATGACAGTAACGATGGCTACACCTTC
-	TRBV19	TRBJ2-2	-	CASSIDRSRATGELFF	TGTGCCAGTAGTATAGATCGGAGCAGGGCCACCGGGGAGCTGTTTTTT
-	TRBV11-3	TRBJ2-1	TRBD2	CASSLMGGDNEQFF	TGTGCCAGCAGCTTAATGGGGGGGGACAATGAGCAGTTCTTC
-	TRBV25-1	TRBJ1-3	-	CASSESGVTGNTIYF	TGTGCCAGCAGTGAATCAGGCGTGACTGGAAACACCATATATTTT
-	TRBV20-1	TRBJ1-1	-	CSASQGRITEAFF	TGCAGTGCTAGTCAGGGGCGGATAACTGAAGCTTTCTTT
-	TRBV29-1	TRBJ1-2	-	CSVPRQEEYGYTF	TGCAGCGTCCCCCGACAGGAAGAGTATGGCTACACCTTC
-	TRBV10-1	TRBJ1-1	-	CASSESSRRGVAFF	TGCGCCAGCAGTGAGTCCTCAAGACGGGGTGTAGCTTTCTTT
-	TRBV9	TRBJ2-5	TRBD1	CASSPQQGETQYF	TGTGCCAGCAGCCCCCAACAGGGGGAGACCCAGTACTTC
-	TRBV7-3	TRBJ2-1	TRBD2	CASSSGSGGSEQFF	TGTGCCAGCAGCTCCGGGAGCGGGGGGTCTGAGCAGTTCTTC
few	TRBV14	TRBJ1-2	TRBD1	CASSQDLDRAYTF	TGTGCCAGCAGCCAAGATTTGGACAGGGCCTACACCTTC
-	TRBV5-1	TRBJ2-1	-	CASTLGSPADEQFF	TGCGCCAGCACCCTTGGTAGCCCAGCGGATGAGCAGTTCTTC
-	TRBV12-3/TRBV12-4	TRBJ1-5	-	CASSYGRNQPQHF	TGTGCCAGCAGCTACGGGAGAAATCAGCCCCAGCATTTT
-	TRBV18	TRBJ2-7	-	CASSPAPGGGKDEQYF	TGTGCCAGCTCACCAGCTCCAGGAGGGGGCAAAGACGAGCAGTACTTC
-	TRBV4-1	TRBJ1-2	TRBD1	CASSQGWTGVGYTF	TGCGCCAGCAGCCAAGGGTGGACAGGGGTCGGCTACACCTTC
-	TRBV18	TRBJ2-4	-	CASSLTVVKNIQYF	TGTGCCAGCTCACTCACAGTCGTCAAAAACATTCAGTACTTC
-	TRBV2	TRBJ2-7	-	CASSEALEQYF	TGTGCCAGCAGTGAAGCTCTCGAGCAGTACTTC
-	TRBV29-1	TRBJ2-1	TRBD2	CSVVAGLASEFF	TGCAGCGTTGTAGCGGGACTAGCGTCGGAGTTCTTC
few	TRBV7-9	TRBJ1-2	-	CASSYKGSGIGYGYTF	TGTGCCAGCAGTTACAAGGGGTCTGGGATCGGCTATGGCTACACCTTC
-	TRBV28	TRBJ2-1	-	CASSSGTENEQFF	TGTGCCAGCAGTTCCGGGACTGAAAATGAGCAGTTCTTC
-	TRBV7-8	TRBJ2-5	TRBD2	CASSLDLAGGETQYF	TGTGCCAGCAGCTTAGACCTAGCGGGAGGGGAGACCCAGTACTTC
-	TRBV11-2	TRBJ2-7	TRBD1	CASSRDRTSYEQYF	TGTGCCAGCAGCCGGGACAGAACTTCCTACGAGCAGTACTTC
-	TRBV18	TRBJ2-3	-	CASSPQGTDTQYF	TGTGCCAGCTCACCTCAGGGGACAGATACGCAGTATTTT
-	TRBV10-3	TRBJ2-1	-	CAISEPEIYNEQFF	TGTGCCATCAGTGAGCCGGAGATCTACAATGAGCAGTTCTTC